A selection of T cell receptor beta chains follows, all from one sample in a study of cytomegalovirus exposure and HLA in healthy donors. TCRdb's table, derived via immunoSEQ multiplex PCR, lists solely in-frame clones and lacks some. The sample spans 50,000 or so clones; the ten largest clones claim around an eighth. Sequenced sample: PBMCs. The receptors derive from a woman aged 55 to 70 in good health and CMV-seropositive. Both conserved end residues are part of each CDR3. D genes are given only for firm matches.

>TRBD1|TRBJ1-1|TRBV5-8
CASSLGTGANTEAFF
TGTGCCAGCAGCTTGGGGACAGGGGCTAACACTGAAGCTTTCTTT
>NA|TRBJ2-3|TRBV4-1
CASSQDKPSPTDTQYF
TGCGCCAGCAGCCAAGATAAGCCGTCCCCCACAGATACGCAGTATTTT
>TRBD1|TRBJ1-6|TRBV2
CASRDRGVGSPLHF
TGTGCCAGCAGGGACAGGGGGGTAGGGTCACCCCTCCACTTT
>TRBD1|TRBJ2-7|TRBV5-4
CASSSGTALGEQYF
TGTGCCAGCAGCTCCGGGACAGCCCTGGGCGAGCAGTACTTC
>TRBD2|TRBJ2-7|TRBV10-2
CASSEGIAGGRGEQYF
TGCGCCAGCAGTGAGGGCATAGCGGGGGGGAGGGGCGAGCAGTACTTC
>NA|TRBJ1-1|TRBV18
CASSPKQNTEAFF
TGTGCCAGCTCACCAAAGCAGAACACTGAAGCTTTCTTT
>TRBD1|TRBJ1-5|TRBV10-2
CASSLGTASNQPQHF
TGCGCCAGCAGCCTGGGGACAGCTTCAAATCAGCCCCAGCATTTT
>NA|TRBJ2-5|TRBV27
CASSLWAGPQETQYF
TGTGCCAGCAGTTTATGGGCAGGCCCACAAGAGACCCAGTACTTC
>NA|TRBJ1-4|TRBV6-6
CATSGAANEKLFF
TGTGCCACTTCAGGGGCAGCTAATGAAAAACTGTTTTTT
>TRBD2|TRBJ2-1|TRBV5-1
CATTWTSGGRAWVNEQFF
TGCGCCACCACCTGGACTAGCGGGGGGAGGGCGTGGGTCAATGAGCAGTTCTTC
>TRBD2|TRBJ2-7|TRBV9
CASSVEAGGLEQYF
TGTGCCAGCAGCGTAGAAGCGGGGGGGCTCGAGCAGTACTTC
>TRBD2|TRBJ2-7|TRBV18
CASAPAISGGVDEQYF
TGTGCCAGCGCACCTGCTATTAGCGGGGGGGTGGACGAGCAGTACTTC
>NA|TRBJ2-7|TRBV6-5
CASTPASSYEQYF
TGTGCCAGCACCCCCGCGAGCTCCTACGAGCAGTACTTC
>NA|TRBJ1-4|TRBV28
CASSTRTERELRKLFF
TGTGCCAGCAGTACTCGGACAGAGAGAGAGTTACGAAAACTGTTTTTT
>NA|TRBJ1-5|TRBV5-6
CAIYPGQSNQPQHF
TGTGCCATCTATCCGGGACAAAGCAATCAGCCCCAGCATTTT
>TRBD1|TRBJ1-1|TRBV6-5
CASRAGTANTEAFF
TGTGCCAGCAGAGCCGGGACAGCTAACACTGAAGCTTTCTTT
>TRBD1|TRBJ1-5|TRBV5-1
CASSPWTGGGNQPQHF
TGCGCCAGCAGCCCTTGGACAGGGGGGGGAAATCAGCCCCAGCATTTT
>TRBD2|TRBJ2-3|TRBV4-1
CASSQDPAGGLGTDTQYF
TGCGCCAGCAGCCAAGACCCAGCGGGGGGGCTCGGCACAGATACGCAGTATTTT
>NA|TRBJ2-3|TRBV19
CASSIGGRTDTQYF
TGTGCCAGTAGTATAGGGGGGCGCACAGATACGCAGTATTTT
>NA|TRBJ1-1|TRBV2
CASSAHLNTEAFF
TGTGCCAGCAGTGCTCACTTGAACACTGAAGCTTTCTTT
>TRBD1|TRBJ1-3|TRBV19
CASTFRDRGPGNTIYF
TGTGCCAGTACCTTCCGGGACAGGGGGCCGGGAAACACCATATATTTT
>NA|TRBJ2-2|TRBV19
CASGPGTNTGELFF
TGTGCCAGTGGGCCGGGAACGAACACCGGGGAGCTGTTTTTT
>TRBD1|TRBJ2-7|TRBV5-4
CASSFPGQDSYEQYF
TGTGCCAGCAGCTTTCCGGGACAGGACTCCTACGAGCAGTACTTC